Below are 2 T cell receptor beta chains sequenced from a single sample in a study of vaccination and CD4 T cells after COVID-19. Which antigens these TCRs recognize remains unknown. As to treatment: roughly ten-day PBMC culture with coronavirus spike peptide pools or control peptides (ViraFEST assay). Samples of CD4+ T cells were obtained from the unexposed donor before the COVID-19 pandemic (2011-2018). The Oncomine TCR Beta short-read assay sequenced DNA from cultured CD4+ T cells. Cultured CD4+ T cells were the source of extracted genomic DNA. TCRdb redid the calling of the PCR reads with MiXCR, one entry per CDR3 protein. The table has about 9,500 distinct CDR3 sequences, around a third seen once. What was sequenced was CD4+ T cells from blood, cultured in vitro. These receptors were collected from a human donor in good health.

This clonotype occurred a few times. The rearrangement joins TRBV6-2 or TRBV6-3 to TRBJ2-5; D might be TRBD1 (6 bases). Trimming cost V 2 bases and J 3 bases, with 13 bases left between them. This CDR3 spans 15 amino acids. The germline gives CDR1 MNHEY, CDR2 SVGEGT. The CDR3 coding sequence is TGTGCCAGCAGTTACAGGTTGGCAGGGGAAGAGACCCAGTACTTC. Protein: CASSYRLAGEETQYF.

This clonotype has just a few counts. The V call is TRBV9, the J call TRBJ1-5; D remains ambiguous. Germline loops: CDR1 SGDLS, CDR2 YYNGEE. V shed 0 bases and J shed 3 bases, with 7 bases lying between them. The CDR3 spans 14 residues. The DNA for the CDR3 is TGTGCCAGCAGCGTAGGACCGAACAATCAGCCCCAGCATTTT. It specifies CASSVGPNNQPQHF.